A single T cell receptor beta chain is shown here with its context. What it recognizes is unknown. Use of 60 Vbeta and 13 Jbeta primers characterized the PCR. Some clones are missing from TCRdb's copy, which holds only in-frame ones; the method was immunoSEQ multiplex PCR. The sample has 200,000 to 250,000 clones; about 70% are singletons. The sample originates from a study of cytomegalovirus exposure and HLA in healthy donors. Study observations and caveats: A further, later analysis showed that HLA-associated TCR beta chains (compared with equally common others) were more clonally expanded. CMV serostatus was the only immune exposure information that was available. Some segments of the V type, notably TRBV6-2 and TRBV6-3, were excluded as indistinguishable. Cytomegalovirus association was assigned to under 200 TCR beta chains.

CDR1 is MNHNY and CDR2 is SVGAGI in the germline V gene (reference sequence). CDR3 length: 15 residues. The receptor's source is a woman aged 25 to 45 in good health and CMV-seronegative. V gene TRBV6-6 combines with J gene TRBJ2-5; perhaps TRBD1 as D (6 bases). The J call is in doubt because the DNA end fits TRBJ2-7 better. The sample consisted of PBMCs. Written as DNA, the CDR3 is TGTGCCAGCAGTTTCACACAGGGTGGGAACTACGAGCAGTACTTC. Amino acid sequence: CASSFTQGGNYEQYF.